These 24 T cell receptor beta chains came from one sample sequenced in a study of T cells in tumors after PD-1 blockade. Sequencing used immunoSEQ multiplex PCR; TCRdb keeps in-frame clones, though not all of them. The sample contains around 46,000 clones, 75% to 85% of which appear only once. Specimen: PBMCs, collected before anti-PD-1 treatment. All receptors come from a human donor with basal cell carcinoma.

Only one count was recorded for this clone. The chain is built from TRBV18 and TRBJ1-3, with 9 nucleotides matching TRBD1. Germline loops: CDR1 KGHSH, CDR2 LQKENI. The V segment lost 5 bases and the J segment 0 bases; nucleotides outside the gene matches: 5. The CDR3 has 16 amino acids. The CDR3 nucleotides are TGTGCCAGCTCATCCGGGACAGGGCGCTCTGGAAACACCATATATTTT. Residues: CASSSGTGRSGNTIYF.

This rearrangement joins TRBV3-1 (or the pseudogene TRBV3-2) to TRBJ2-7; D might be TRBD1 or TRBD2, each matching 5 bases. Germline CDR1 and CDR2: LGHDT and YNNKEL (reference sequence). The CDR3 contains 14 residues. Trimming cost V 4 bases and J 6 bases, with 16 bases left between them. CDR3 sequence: CASSLTRAQGEQYF. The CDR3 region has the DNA TGTGCCAGCAGCCTCACTAGGGCCCAGGGCGAGCAGTACTTC.

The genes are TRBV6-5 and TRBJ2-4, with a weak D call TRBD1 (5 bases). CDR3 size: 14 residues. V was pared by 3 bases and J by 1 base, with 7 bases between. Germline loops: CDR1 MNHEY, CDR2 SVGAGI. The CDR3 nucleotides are TGTGCCAGCAGTTATAGGGGTGCCAAAAACATTCAGTACTTC. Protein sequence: CASSYRGAKNIQYF.

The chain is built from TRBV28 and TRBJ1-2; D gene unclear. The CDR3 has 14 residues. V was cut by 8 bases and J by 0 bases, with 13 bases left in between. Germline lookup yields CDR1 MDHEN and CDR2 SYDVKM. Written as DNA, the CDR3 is TGTGCCAGCCGCCCGCCGTTAGCTAACTATGGCTACACCTTC. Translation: CASRPPLANYGYTF.

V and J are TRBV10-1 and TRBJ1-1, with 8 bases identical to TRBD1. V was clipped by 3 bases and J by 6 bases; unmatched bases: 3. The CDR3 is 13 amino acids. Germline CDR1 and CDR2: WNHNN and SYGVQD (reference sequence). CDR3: CASSDRGRSEAFF. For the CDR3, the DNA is TGCGCCAGCAGTGACAGGGGGCGATCTGAAGCTTTCTTT.

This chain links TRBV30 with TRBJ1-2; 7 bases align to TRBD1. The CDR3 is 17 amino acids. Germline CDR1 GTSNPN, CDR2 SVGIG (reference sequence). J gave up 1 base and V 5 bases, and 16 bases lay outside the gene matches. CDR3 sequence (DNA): TGTGCCTGGGACAAAGGGACAGTCTCGACGGGTAACTATGGCTACACCTTC. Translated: CAWDKGTVSTGNYGYTF. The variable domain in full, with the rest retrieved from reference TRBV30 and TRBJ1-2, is SQTIHQWPATLVQPVGSPLSLECTVEGTSNPNLYWYRQAAGRGLQLLFYSVGIGQISSEVPQNLSASRPQDRQFILSSKKLLLSDSGFYLCAWDKGTVSTGNYGYTFGSGTRLTVV.

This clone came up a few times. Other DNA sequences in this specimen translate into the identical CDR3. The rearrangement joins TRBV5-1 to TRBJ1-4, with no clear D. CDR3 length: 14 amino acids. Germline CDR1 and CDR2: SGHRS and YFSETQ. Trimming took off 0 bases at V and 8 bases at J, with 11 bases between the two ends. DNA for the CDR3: TGCGCCAGCAGCTTGGGAGGTTTGGGGGAAAAACTGTTTTTT. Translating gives CASSLGGLGEKLFF.

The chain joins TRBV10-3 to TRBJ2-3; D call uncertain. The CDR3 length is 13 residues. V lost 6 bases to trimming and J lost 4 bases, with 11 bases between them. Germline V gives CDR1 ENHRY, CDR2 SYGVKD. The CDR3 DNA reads TGTGCCATCAGCGTCGAGAGGCCAGATACGCAGTATTTT. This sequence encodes CAISVERPDTQYF.

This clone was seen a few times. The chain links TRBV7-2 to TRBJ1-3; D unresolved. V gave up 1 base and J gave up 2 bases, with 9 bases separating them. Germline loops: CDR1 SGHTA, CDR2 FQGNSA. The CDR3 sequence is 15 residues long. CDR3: CASSLGWNTGNTIYF. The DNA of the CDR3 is TGTGCCAGCAGCTTAGGGTGGAATACTGGAAACACCATATATTTT.

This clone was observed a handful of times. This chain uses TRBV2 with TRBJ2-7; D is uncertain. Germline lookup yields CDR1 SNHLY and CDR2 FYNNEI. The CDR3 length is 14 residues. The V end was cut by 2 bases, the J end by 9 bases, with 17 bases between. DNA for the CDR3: TGTGCCAGCAGTGAAACGCGGTCGGCCCTCGGGCAGTACTTC. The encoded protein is CASSETRSALGQYF.

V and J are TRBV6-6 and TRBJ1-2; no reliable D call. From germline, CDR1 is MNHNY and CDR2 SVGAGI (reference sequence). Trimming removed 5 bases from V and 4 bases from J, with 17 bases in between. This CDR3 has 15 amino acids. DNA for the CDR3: TGTGCCAGCAGTCCTATTCAATCAAGGATCTATGGCTACACCTTC. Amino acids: CASSPIQSRIYGYTF.

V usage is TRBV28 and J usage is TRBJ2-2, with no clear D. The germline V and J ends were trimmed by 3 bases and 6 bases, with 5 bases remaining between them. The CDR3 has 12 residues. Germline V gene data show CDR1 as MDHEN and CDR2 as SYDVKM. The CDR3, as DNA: TGTGCCAGCAGTTTGTGGGCCGGGGAGCTGTTTTTT. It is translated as CASSLWAGELFF.

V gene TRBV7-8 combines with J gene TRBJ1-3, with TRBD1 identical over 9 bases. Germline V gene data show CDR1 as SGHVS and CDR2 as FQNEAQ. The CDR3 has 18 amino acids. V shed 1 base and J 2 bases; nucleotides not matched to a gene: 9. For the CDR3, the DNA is TGTGCCAGCAGCTTAGTCGGGCGGGGACAGGGACCTGGAAACACCATATATTTT. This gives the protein CASSLVGRGQGPGNTIYF.

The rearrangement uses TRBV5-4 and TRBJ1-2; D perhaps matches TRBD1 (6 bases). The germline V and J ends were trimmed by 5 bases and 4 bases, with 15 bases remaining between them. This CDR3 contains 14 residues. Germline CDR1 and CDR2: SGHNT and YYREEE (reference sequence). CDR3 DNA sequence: TGTGCCAGCAGACCTTCAACAGGGAGCTATGGCTACACCTTC. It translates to CASRPSTGSYGYTF.

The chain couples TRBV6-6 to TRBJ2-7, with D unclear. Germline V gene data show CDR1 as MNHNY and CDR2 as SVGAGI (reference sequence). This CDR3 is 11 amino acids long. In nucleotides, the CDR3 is TGTGCGACCAGGACCCCTTACGAGCAGTACTTC. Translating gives CATRTPYEQYF.

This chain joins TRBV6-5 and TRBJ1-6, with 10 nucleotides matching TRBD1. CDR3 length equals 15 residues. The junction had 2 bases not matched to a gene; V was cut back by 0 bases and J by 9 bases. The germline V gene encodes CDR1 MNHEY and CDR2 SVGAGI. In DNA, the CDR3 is TGTGCCAGCAGTTACTCGGGACAGGGGAGTTCACCCCTCCACTTT. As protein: CASSYSGQGSSPLHF.

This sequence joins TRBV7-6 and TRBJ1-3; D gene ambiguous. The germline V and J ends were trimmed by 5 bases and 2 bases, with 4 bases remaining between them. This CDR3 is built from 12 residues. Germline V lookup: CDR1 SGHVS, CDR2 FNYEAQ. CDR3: CASSPTGNTIYF. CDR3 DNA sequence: TGTGCCAGCAGCCCAACTGGAAACACCATATATTTT.

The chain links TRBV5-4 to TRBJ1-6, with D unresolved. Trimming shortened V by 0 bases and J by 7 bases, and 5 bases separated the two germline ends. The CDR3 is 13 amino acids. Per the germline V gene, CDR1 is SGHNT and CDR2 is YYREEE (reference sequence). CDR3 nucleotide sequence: TGTGCCAGCAGCTTGGCCGGGAATTCACCCCTCCACTTT. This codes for CASSLAGNSPLHF. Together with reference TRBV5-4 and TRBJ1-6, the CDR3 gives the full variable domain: ETGVTQSPTHLIKTRGQQVTLRCSSQSGHNTVSWYQQALGQGPQFIFQYYREEENGRGNFPPRFSGLQFPNYSSELNVNALELDDSALYLCASSLAGNSPLHFGNGTRLTVT.

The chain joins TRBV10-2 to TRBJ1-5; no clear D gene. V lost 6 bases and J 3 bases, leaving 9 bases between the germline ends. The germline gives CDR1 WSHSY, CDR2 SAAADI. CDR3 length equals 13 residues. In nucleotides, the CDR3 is TGCGCCAGCAGGGCGGGGTCCAATCAGCCCCAGCATTTT. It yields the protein CASRAGSNQPQHF.

The CDR3 nucleotides are TGTGCCACCAGTGATTTTTTGGGGAAGCAGTACTTC. Translating gives CATSDFLGKQYF. The chain links TRBV24-1 to TRBJ2-7; D uncertain. V was cut by 1 base and J by 8 bases, with 8 bases left in between. Germline assignment: CDR1 KGHDR and CDR2 SFDVKD. There are 12 residues in the CDR3.

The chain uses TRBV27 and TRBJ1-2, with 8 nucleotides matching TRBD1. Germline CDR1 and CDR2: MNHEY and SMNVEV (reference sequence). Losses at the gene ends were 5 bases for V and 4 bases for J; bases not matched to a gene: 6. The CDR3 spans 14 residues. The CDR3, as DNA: TGTGCCAGCAGTGACTACAGGGGGACCTATGGCTACACCTTC. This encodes CASSDYRGTYGYTF.

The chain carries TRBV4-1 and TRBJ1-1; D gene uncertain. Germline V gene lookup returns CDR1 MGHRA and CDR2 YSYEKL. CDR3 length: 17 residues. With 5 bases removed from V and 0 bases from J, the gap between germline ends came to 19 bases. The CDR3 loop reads CASSFLWVQQLNTEAFF. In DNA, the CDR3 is TGCGCCAGCAGCTTCCTCTGGGTACAGCAACTGAACACTGAAGCTTTCTTT.

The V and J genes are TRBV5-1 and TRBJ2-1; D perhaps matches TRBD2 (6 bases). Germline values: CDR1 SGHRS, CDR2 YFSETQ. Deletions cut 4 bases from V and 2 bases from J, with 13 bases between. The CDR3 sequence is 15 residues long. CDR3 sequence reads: CASSPSGGTYNEQFF. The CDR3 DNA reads TGCGCCAGCAGCCCCTCCGGAGGGACCTACAATGAGCAGTTCTTC.

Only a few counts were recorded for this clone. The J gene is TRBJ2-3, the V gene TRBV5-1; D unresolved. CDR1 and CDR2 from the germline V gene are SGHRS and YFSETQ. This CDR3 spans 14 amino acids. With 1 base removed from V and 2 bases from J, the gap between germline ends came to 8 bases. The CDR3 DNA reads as TGCGCCAGCAGCTTGACAGAACCCACAGATACGCAGTATTTT. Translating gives CASSLTEPTDTQYF.